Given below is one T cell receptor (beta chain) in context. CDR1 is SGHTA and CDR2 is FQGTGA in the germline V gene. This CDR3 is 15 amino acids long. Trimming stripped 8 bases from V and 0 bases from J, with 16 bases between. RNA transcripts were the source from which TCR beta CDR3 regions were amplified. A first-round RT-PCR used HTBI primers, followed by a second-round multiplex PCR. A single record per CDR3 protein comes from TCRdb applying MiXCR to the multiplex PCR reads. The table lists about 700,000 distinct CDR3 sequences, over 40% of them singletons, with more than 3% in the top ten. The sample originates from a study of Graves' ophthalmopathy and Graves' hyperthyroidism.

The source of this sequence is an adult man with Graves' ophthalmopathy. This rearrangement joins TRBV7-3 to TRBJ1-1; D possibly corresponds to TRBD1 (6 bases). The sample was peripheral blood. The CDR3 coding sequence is TGTGCCAGCGTGCTTTGGGGGGCCCTGAACACTGAAGCTTTCTTT. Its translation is CASVLWGALNTEAFF. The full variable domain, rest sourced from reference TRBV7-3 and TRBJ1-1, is GAGVSQTPSNKVTEKGKYVELRCDPISGHTALYWYRQSLGQGPEFLIYFQGTGAADDSGLPNDRFFAVRPEGSVSTLKIQRTERGDSAVYLCASVLWGALNTEAFFGQGTRLTVV.